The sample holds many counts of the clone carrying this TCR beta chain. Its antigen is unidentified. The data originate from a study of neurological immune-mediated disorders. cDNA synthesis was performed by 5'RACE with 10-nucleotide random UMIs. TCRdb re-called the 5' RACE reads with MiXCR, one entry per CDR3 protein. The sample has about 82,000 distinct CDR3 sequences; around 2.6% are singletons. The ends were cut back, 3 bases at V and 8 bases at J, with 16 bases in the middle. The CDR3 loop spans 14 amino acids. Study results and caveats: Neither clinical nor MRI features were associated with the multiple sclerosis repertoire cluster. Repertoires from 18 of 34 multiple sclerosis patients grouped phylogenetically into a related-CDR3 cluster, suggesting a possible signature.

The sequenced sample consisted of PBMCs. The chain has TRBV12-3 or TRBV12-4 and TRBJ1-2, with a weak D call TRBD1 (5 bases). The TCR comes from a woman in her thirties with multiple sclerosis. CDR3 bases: TGTGCCAGCAGTTTCCTAGGGGATCAGCGGGGCTACACCTTC. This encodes CASSFLGDQRGYTF.